These 27 T cell receptor beta chains originate from one sample sequenced in a study of tumor and adjacent non-tumor tissue in lung cancer. TCRbeta libraries were built with three rounds of nested PCR, modified from ARM-PCR. TCRdb used MiXCR to reprocess the multiplex PCR reads, holding one entry per CDR3 protein. The sample records approximately 100,000 distinct CDR3 sequences, roughly 80% being singletons. RNA was extracted from bulk tissue without any cell sorting. Sequences were obtained from lung tumor tissue. All receptors derive from a woman in her sixties or seventies with non-small cell lung cancer.

The gene calls are TRBV10-3 and TRBJ2-1; TRBD2 aligns across 9 bases. CDR3 length equals 17 residues. The germline V gene encodes CDR1 ENHRY and CDR2 SYGVKD. J gave up 3 bases and V 5 bases, and 11 bases lay outside the gene matches. This CDR3 is CAISKPGLADGYNEQFF. In nucleotides, the CDR3 is TGTGCCATCAGTAAACCGGGACTAGCTGATGGCTACAATGAGCAGTTCTTC.

Comments on this clonotype: Its ends do not fully match the called genes, so a read error is possible. The chain carries TRBV20-1 and TRBJ2-1; D may be TRBD2 (5 bases). The CDR3 loop spans 12 amino acids. CDR1 is DFQATT, CDR2 SNEGSKA, per germline (reference sequence). The CDR3 nucleotides read TGTAGTGCTAGAGATTTGAGGACTCAGCAGTTCTTC. Protein product: CSARDLRTQQFF.

This sequence joins TRBV7-3 and TRBJ2-5, with D perhaps being TRBD1 or TRBD2 (5 bases each). The CDR3 spans 15 residues. CDR1 SGHTA and CDR2 FQGTGA come from the germline V gene. V was clipped by 5 bases and J by 4 bases, with 17 bases between them. The CDR3 here is CASSAGTASGETQYF. In DNA, the CDR3 is TGTGCCAGCAGCGCCGGGACCGCGAGTGGAGAGACCCAGTACTTC.

For this clonotype: Germline is not matched at one junction end, which may reflect a read error. The chain has TRBV7-8 and TRBJ1-6; a weak D match, TRBD1 (5 bases). The germline CDR1 and CDR2 sequences are SGHVS and FQNEAQ. This CDR3 is built from 15 residues. The CDR3 bases are TGTGCCAGCAGGTTCCAAGACAGTGGTAATTCACCCTTCCACTTT. Protein: CASRFQDSGNSPFHF.

This clonotype was seen a few times. One base away lies a much larger clone, so this may be a sequencing read error. The CDR3 does not end in the conserved phenylalanine or tryptophan, so this is likely a read error. The chain carries TRBV11-2 and TRBJ1-5; 8 positions match TRBD1. The CDR3 extends over 16 amino acids. V trimming: 5 bases; J trimming: 2 bases; junction bases outside the gene matches: 8. The V gene's germline CDR1 is SGHAT and CDR2 FQNNGV. CDR3 protein: CASSKGTGSGNQPQHS. Written as DNA, the CDR3 is TGTGCCAGCAGCAAAGGGACAGGCTCGGGCAATCAGCCCCAGCATTCT.

V and J are TRBV14 and TRBJ1-2; no firm D call. V was trimmed by 0 bases and J by 5 bases, leaving 7 bases between them. There are 13 residues in the CDR3. Germline V gives CDR1 SGHDN, CDR2 FVKESK. The CDR3 loop reads CASSQDYGYGYTF. In DNA, the CDR3 is TGTGCCAGCAGCCAAGACTACGGTTATGGCTACACCTTC.

A note on this clonotype: One base away lies a much larger clone, so this may be a sequencing read error. This chain links TRBV5-5 with TRBJ2-5, with D possibly being TRBD1 (6 bases). CDR3 size: 15 residues. Trimming took 0 bases from V and 5 from J, leaving 14 bases between them. Germline V CDR1 and CDR2: SGHKS, YYEKEE (reference sequence). The CDR3 DNA sequence: TGTGCCAGCAGCTTGGGCAGGGGTCATAGGGAGACCCAGTACTTC. This codes for CASSLGRGHRETQYF.

Remarks on this clonotype: A junction end diverges from the germline sequence, so it may reflect a read error. The CDR3 DNA reads as TGTGCCTGCAGCTTACGGGCAGGGGTCTCCTTCGAGCGGTACTTC. Its protein product is CACSLRAGVSFERYF. The chain couples TRBV11-3 to TRBJ2-7; weak D call: TRBD1 (6 bases). Germline V gives CDR1 SGHNT, CDR2 YENEEA. The CDR3 consists of 15 residues.

V gene TRBV28 combines with J gene TRBJ1-1; D is perhaps TRBD1 (5 bases). The CDR3 is 16 amino acids. Germline-derived CDR1 and CDR2 are MDHEN and SYDVKM. The V end lost 8 bases, the J end lost 0 bases, and 19 bases lay between the germline ends. The CDR3 reads CASCIGGAGMNTEAFF. The CDR3 DNA follows: TGTGCCAGCTGTATAGGAGGGGCGGGAATGAACACTGAAGCTTTCTTT.

The chain carries TRBV20-1 and TRBJ1-5; TRBD1 agrees at 8 bases. V lost 0 bases and J lost 9; bases outside the gene matches: 7. Germline CDR1 reads DFQATT; CDR2 reads SNEGSKA (reference sequence). The CDR3 runs 14 residues. CDR3 in DNA: TGCAGTGCTAGAGATGGACAGGGCGGTCTGCCCCAGCATTTT. Translation: CSARDGQGGLPQHF.

Concerning this clonotype itself: The junction and the germline gene differ at one end; a read error may be behind it. The genes are TRBV11-2 and TRBJ2-1; no reliable D call. The CDR3 is made up of 13 amino acids. Looked up from germline, CDR1 is SGHAT and CDR2 is FQNNGV. The CDR3, as DNA: TGTGCCAGCAGAGCTGTACGTGACACTGAGCTGTTCTTC. It encodes CASRAVRDTELFF.

This sequence joins TRBV5-5 and TRBJ1-5; perhaps D is TRBD1 or TRBD2 (5 bases each). The end of the DNA is better explained by TRBJ2-3, so the J call may be wrong. The CDR3 extends over 16 amino acids. Looked up from germline, CDR1 is SGHKS and CDR2 is YYEKEE (reference sequence). The DNA of the CDR3 is TGTGCCAGCAGCAGAGACAGCGGCCGACTTAGTCAGCCCCAGTATTTT. It is translated as CASSRDSGRLSQPQYF.

The V call is TRBV4-3, the J call TRBJ2-2; D is uncertain. V was pared by 0 bases and J by 8 bases, with 16 bases between. This CDR3 region has 16 residues. Germline V gives CDR1 LGHNA, CDR2 YSLEER. CDR3 nucleotides: TGCGCCAGCAGCCAAGATTGGAACGAATTCACTGGGGAGCTGTTTTTT. It yields the protein CASSQDWNEFTGELFF.

Details on this clonotype: A read error may produce the germline difference seen at one junction end. This chain links TRBV4-3 with TRBJ2-3; 7 bases map to TRBD2. This CDR3 is 20 amino acids long. Looked up from germline, CDR1 is LGHNA and CDR2 is YSLEER. CDR3 region: CPSSQDRRRECQGDTDTQYF. The DNA for the CDR3 is TGCCCCAGCAGCCAAGATAGACGGCGGGAGTGCCAAGGAGACACAGATACACAGTATTTT.

Comment on this clonotype: This sequence may be a read error, since a much larger clone differs from it by one base. V is TRBV29-1 and J is TRBJ2-3, with a tentative D call TRBD2 (7 bases). Germline V lookup: CDR1 SQVTM, CDR2 ANQGSEA. The CDR3 length is 15 residues. The CDR3 here is CSGHRGAIWTDTQYF. Written as DNA, the CDR3 is TGCAGTGGACATCGGGGGGCCATCTGGACGGATACGCAGTATTTT.

A word on this clonotype: At one of its ends the junction is not consistent with the germline gene, which may arise from a read error. This sequence joins TRBV6-5 and TRBJ1-2; 9 positions match TRBD1. Germline V gene lookup returns CDR1 MNHEY and CDR2 SVGAGI. CDR3 length: 13 amino acids. CDR3 region: CAISYSTGGGYTF. The CDR3 DNA is TGTGCCATCAGTTACTCGACAGGGGGGGGCTACACCTTC.

This clonotype appeared a few times. A much more abundant neighbour one base away suggests this may be a read error. This chain uses TRBV29-1 with TRBJ2-7; D is unclear. Germline loops: CDR1 SQVTM, CDR2 ANQGSEA. V was clipped by 0 bases and J by 9 bases, with 9 bases between them. The CDR3 sequence is 11 residues long. In DNA form, the CDR3 reads TGCAGCGTTGAAGATCAGCACGTGCAGTACTTC. Protein: CSVEDQHVQYF.

With respect to this clonotype: Being one base from a much bigger clone, this may be a read error. V usage is TRBV20-1 and J usage is TRBJ1-1; TRBD1 matches at 7 bases. The CDR3 length is 13 residues. CDR1 DFQATT and CDR2 SNEGSKA come from the germline V gene (reference sequence). CDR3 sequence: CGAREGANTEAFF. In DNA, the CDR3 is TGCGGTGCTAGAGAGGGGGCGAACACTGAAGCTTTCTTT.

A note on this clonotype: Since a much larger clone is just one base distant, this may be a read error. The gene calls are TRBV4-3 and TRBJ1-6; D not certain. The CDR3 length is 12 residues. The germline V gene has CDR1 LGHNA and CDR2 YSLEER. The CDR3, as DNA: TGCGTCAGCAGCCGTAGTAATTCACCCCTCCACTTT. Protein: CVSSRSNSPLHF.

In regard to this clonotype: This may stem from a read error, because a much larger clone lies one nucleotide away. The chain couples TRBV20-1 to TRBJ2-5; the D gene is possibly TRBD2 (5 bases). This CDR3 spans 11 amino acids. The V gene's germline CDR1 is DFQATT and CDR2 SNEGSKA (reference sequence). The CDR3 nucleotides read TGCAATGCCACCCGGGAATCGGCCCAGTACTTC. As protein: CNATRESAQYF.

The chain couples TRBV10-3 to TRBJ1-1; D is unresolved. Germline V gene data show CDR1 as ENHRY and CDR2 as SYGVKD. This CDR3 comprises 11 residues. CDR3 nucleotide sequence: TGTGCGATCGTGGGGAACACTGAAGCTTTCTTT. It translates to CAIVGNTEAFF.

This clonotype was recorded once. V usage is TRBV7-2 and J usage is TRBJ1-6; no firm D call. The V gene's germline CDR1 is SGHTA and CDR2 FQGNSA. Trimming left V 1 base short and J 10 bases short, with 11 bases between. CDR3 size: 14 residues. CDR3 in DNA: TGTGCCAGCAGCTTAGGGATAGGACGATCACCCCTCCACTTT. It specifies CASSLGIGRSPLHF.

Remarks on this clonotype: A much more abundant neighbour one base away suggests this may be a read error. V is TRBV11-2 and J is TRBJ1-2; D is ambiguous. V dropped 1 base and J dropped 3 bases, with 9 bases sitting between them. CDR3 length: 14 residues. Germline V gene data show CDR1 as SGHAT and CDR2 as FQNNGV. The CDR3 DNA sequence: TGTGCCAGCAGCTTAGGTTACGGATACTATGGCTACACCTTC. Amino acid sequence: CASSLGYGYYGYTF.

Of note for this clonotype: The germline gene is not matched at one end of the junction; a read error may be the cause. The chain couples TRBV20-1 to TRBJ2-3; 7 bases line up with TRBD2. CDR1 DFQATT and CDR2 SNEGSKA come from the germline V gene (reference sequence). This CDR3 has 15 amino acids. The CDR3 coding sequence is TGCAGTACTAGGGTGTCTAGCGGCTACACAGATGCGCACTATTTT. Its translation is CSTRVSSGYTDAHYF.

This clonotype was recorded only once. At one end the junction does not follow the germline gene, possibly because of a read error. The chain has TRBV11-2 and TRBJ2-3; 14 nucleotides agree with TRBD2. There are 17 residues in the CDR3. Germline CDR1 SGHAT, CDR2 FQNNGV. CDR3 loop: CVSSYGLAGGNTDMQYF. CDR3 DNA: TGTGTCAGCAGCTACGGACTAGCGGGGGGTAACACAGATATGCAGTATTTT.

On this clonotype itself: A much more abundant neighbour one base away suggests this may be a read error. This sequence joins TRBV4-2 and TRBJ2-3; tentatively, D is TRBD2 (5 bases). There are 14 residues in the CDR3. Looked up from germline, CDR1 is LGHNA and CDR2 is YNFKEQ. In DNA form, the CDR3 reads TGTGCCATCAGCCAAGTCGGGGGCACAGATACGCAGTATTTT. Translated, it gives CAISQVGGTDTQYF.

This clonotype was counted once. Since no conserved phenylalanine or tryptophan closes the CDR3, a read error is the likely cause. V is TRBV11-2 and J is TRBJ2-5; the match to TRBD1 covers 7 bases. This CDR3 is 15 amino acids long. CDR1 and CDR2 from the germline V gene are SGHAT and FQNNGV. With 5 bases clipped from V and 7 bases from J, the junction kept 13 bases outside the gene matches. The CDR3: CASSTTGIGGGTQYL. DNA of the CDR3: TGTGCCAGCAGCACGACAGGGATAGGGGGCGGGACCCAGTACCTC.